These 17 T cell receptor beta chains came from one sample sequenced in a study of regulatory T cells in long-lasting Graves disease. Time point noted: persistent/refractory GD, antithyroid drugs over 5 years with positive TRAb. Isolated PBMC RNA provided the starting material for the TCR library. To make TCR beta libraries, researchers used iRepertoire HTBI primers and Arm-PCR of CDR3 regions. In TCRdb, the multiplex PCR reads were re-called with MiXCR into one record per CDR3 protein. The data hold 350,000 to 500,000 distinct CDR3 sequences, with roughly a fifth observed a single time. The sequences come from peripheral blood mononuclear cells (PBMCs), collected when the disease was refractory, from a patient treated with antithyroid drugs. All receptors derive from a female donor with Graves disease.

The CDR3 here is CASSLGGRTGDTEAFF. CDR3 in DNA: TGTGCCAGCAGCTTGGGGGGCCGGACAGGGGACACTGAAGCTTTCTTT. The chain joins TRBV7-9 to TRBJ1-1, with 9 nucleotides matching TRBD1. This CDR3 has 16 amino acids. The V gene's germline CDR1 is SEHNR and CDR2 FQNEAQ (reference sequence). V dropped 3 bases and J dropped 3; count of bases not matched to a gene: 8.

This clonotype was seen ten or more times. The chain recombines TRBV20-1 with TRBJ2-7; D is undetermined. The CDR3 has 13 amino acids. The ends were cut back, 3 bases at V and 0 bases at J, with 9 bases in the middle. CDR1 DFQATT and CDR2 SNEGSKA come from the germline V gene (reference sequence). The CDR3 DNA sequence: TGCAGTGCTAGTGCTGTAAGCTCCTACGAGCAGTACTTC. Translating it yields CSASAVSSYEQYF.

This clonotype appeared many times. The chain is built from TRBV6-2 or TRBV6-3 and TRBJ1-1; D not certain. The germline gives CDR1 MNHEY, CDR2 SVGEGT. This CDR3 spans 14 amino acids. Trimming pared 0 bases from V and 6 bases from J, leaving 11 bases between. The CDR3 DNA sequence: TGTGCCAGCAGTTACTCGCTCCTCGGTCCTGAAGCTTTCTTT. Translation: CASSYSLLGPEAFF.

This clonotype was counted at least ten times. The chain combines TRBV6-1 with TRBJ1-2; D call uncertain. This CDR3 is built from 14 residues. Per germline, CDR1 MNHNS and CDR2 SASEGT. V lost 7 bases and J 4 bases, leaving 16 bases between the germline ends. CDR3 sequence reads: CASTYWWGAYGYTF. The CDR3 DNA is TGTGCCAGCACCTACTGGTGGGGAGCCTATGGCTACACCTTC.

The CDR3 coding sequence is TGTGCCAGCAGTGATTTGGCTAGTTGGGCTAATGAGCAGTTCTTC. Translated, it gives CASSDLASWANEQFF. The chain combines TRBV25-1 with TRBJ2-1, with D unresolved. Germline CDR1 is MGHDK and CDR2 is SYGVNS. V dropped 3 bases and J dropped 7 bases, with 16 bases sitting between them. The CDR3 runs 15 residues. The full variable domain, completed using reference TRBV25-1 and TRBJ2-1, is EADIYQTPRYLVIGTGKKITLECSQTMGHDKMYWYQQDPGMELHLIHYSYGVNSTEKGDLSSESTVSRIRTEHFPLTLESARPSHTSQYLCASSDLASWANEQFFGPGTRLTVL.

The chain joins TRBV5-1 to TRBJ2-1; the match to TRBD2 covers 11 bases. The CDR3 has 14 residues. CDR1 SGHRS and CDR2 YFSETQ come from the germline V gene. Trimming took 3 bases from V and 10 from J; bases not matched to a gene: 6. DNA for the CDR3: TGCGCCAGCAGCTCACTAGCGGGAGTAAACGAGCAGTTCTTC. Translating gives CASSSLAGVNEQFF.

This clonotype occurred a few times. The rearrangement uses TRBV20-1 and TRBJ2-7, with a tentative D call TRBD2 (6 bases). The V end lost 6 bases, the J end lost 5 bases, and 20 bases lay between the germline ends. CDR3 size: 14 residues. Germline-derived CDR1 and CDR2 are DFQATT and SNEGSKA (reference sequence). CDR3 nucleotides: TGCAGTGCCACCCAATGGGACTTCGAGGACGAGCAGTACTTC. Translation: CSATQWDFEDEQYF.

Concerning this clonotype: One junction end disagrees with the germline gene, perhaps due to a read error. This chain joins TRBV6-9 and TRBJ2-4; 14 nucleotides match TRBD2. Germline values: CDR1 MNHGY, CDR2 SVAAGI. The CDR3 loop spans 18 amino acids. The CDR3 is CASSEGTSGSIAKNIQYF. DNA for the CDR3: TGCGCCAGCAGTGAGGGGACTAGCGGGAGTATAGCCAAAAACATTCAGTACTTC.

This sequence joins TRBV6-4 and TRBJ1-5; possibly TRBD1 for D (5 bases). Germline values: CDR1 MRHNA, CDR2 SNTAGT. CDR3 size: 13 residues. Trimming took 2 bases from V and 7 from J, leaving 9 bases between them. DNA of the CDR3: TGTGCCAGCAGTGACGAGAGGGGACAGCCCCAGCATTTT. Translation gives CASSDERGQPQHF.

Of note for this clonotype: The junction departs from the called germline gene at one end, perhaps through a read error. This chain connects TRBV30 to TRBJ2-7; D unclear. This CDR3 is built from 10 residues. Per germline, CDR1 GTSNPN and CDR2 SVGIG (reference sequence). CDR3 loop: CAWSESERYF. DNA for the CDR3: TGTGCCTGGAGTGAATCAGAGCGGTACTTC. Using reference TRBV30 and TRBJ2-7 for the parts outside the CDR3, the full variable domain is SQTIHQWPATLVQPVGSPLSLECTVEGTSNPNLYWYRQAAGRGLQLLFYSVGIGQISSEVPQNLSASRPQDRQFILSSKKLLLSDSGFYLCAWSESERYFGPGTRLTVT.

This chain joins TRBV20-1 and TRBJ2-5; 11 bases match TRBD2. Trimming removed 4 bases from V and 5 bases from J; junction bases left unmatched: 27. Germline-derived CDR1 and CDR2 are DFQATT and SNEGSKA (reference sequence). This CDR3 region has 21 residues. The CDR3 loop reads CSANFLGGSGRAEWALETQYF. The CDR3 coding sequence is TGCAGTGCTAACTTCCTTGGGGGTAGCGGGAGGGCGGAATGGGCCCTCGAGACCCAGTACTTC.

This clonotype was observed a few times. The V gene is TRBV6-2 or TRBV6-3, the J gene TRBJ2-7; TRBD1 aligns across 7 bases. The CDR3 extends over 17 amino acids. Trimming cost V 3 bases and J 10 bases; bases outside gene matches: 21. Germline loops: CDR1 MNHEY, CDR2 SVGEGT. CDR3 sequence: CASSYYLPGTALRVQYF. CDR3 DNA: TGTGCCAGCAGTTATTATCTTCCAGGGACAGCATTACGAGTACAGTACTTC.

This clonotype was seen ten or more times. The chain's CDR3 is CASQGAGANVLTF. The CDR3 DNA follows: TGTGCCAGCCAGGGGGCTGGGGCCAACGTCCTGACTTTC. V is TRBV28 and J is TRBJ2-6; 7 positions match TRBD1. This CDR3 has 13 amino acids. Trimming took 8 bases from V and 2 from J; bases not matched to a gene: 0. Germline V gene lookup returns CDR1 MDHEN and CDR2 SYDVKM. Full variable domain (remainder filled in from reference TRBV28 and TRBJ2-6): DVKVTQSSRYLVKRTGEKVFLECVQDMDHENMFWYRQDPGLGLRLIYFSYDVKMKEKGDIPEGYSVSREKKERFSLILESASTNQTSMYLCASQGAGANVLTFGAGSRLTVL.

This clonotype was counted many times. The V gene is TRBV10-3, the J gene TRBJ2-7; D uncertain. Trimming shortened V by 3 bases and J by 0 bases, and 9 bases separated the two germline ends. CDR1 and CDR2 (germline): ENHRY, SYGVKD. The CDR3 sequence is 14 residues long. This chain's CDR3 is CAISERLFSYEQYF. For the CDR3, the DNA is TGTGCCATCAGTGAAAGACTCTTCTCCTACGAGCAGTACTTC.

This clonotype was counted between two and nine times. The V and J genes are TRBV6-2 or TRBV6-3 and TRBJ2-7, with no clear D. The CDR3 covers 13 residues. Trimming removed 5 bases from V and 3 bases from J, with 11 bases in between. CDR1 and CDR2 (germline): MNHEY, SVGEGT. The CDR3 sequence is CASSLGRRYEQYF. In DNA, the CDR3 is TGTGCCAGCAGTCTCGGACGGCGCTACGAGCAGTACTTC.

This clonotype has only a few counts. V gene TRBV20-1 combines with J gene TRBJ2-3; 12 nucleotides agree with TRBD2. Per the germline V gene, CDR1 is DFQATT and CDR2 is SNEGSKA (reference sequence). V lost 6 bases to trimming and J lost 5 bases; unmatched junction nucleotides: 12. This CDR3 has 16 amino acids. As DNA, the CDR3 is TGCAGTGCCCCAAAGTTTCAGGGACTAGCGGGAGATACGCAGTATTTT. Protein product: CSAPKFQGLAGDTQYF.

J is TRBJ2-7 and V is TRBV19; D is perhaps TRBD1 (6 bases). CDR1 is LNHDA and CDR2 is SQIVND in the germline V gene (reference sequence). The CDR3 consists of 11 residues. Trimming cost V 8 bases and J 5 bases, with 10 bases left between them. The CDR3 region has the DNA TGTGCCAGTGGCTGGGACAACGAGCAGTACTTC. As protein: CASGWDNEQYF.